Presented here are 24 T cell receptor beta chains from one specimen sequenced in a study of prognosis after radiotherapy for stage I lung cancer. Multiplex PCR, run in two rounds, amplified TCR beta CDR3 from genomic DNA. The use of primers specific to each TRBV and TRBJ gene characterized first-round PCR. One entry per CDR3 protein results from TCRdb running MiXCR on the multiplex PCR reads. The table has 45,000 to 70,000 distinct CDR3 sequences, roughly 29% seen once. This specimen was PBMCs, taken before or after stereotactic body radiation therapy (not recorded which). These receptors originate from a donor aged 50 or older with non-small cell lung cancer.

This clonotype was counted at least ten times. The chain couples TRBV12-3 or TRBV12-4 to TRBJ1-4; D not resolved. The CDR3 contains 16 residues. V lost 4 bases and J 3 bases, leaving 15 bases between the germline ends. CDR3 amino acids: CASSSSAGGANEKLFF. DNA for the CDR3: TGTGCCAGCAGTTCCTCAGCAGGAGGAGCTAATGAAAAACTGTTTTTT.

A note on this clonotype: A single base separates this from a much larger clone, so it may be a read error. The chain is built from TRBV20-1 and TRBJ1-1; TRBD1 matches 12 bases. The CDR3 is 15 amino acids. From germline, CDR1 is DFQATT and CDR2 SNEGSKA (reference sequence). CDR3 residues: CSAPGTGGGRTEALF. The CDR3 nucleotides are TGCAGTGCCCCCGGGACAGGGGGCGGGCGGACTGAAGCTCTCTTT.

This clonotype occurred a few times. Possible read error: a much larger clone is one base away. Since the CDR3 does not end with the conserved phenylalanine or tryptophan, this likely comes from a read error. The chain links TRBV3-1 to TRBJ1-6; TRBD1 matches 8 bases. Germline V gives CDR1 LGHDT, CDR2 YNNKEL (reference sequence). The CDR3 contains 15 residues. V dropped 7 bases and J dropped 8; count of bases not matched to a gene: 10. This chain's CDR3 is CASTSGTGSYSPLHL. Here the CDR3 DNA reads TGTGCCAGCACCTCCGGGACAGGATCTTATTCACCCCTCCACCTT.

This clonotype was detected many times. The V and J genes are TRBV4-1 and TRBJ1-5; TRBD1 agrees at 10 bases. V was pared by 4 bases and J by 5 bases, with 2 bases of the junction left unmatched. The CDR3 is 14 residues long. The germline CDR1 and CDR2 sequences are MGHRA and YSYEKL. CDR3 DNA sequence: TGCGCCAGCAGCCGCGGGACAGGGGATCAGCCCCAGCATTTT. The encoded protein is CASSRGTGDQPQHF.

Notes on this clonotype: A far larger clone lies a single base away; this is likely a read error. This chain links TRBV6-5 with TRBJ2-1; no clear D. Per the germline V gene, CDR1 is MNHEY and CDR2 is SVGAGI. The CDR3 is made up of 12 amino acids. DNA of the CDR3: TGTCCCAGCAGCGATACCGGACGCGAGCAGTTCTTC. Its protein is CPSSDTGREQFF.

This clonotype has ten or more counts. As DNA, the CDR3 is TGTGCCAGCAGCAAGACTAGCGGGGACGGGGAGCTGTTTTTT. Its translation: CASSKTSGDGELFF. This chain joins TRBV7-2 and TRBJ2-2; 11 bases map to TRBD2. This CDR3 spans 14 amino acids. CDR1 and CDR2 (germline): SGHTA, FQGNSA. J lost 7 bases, V lost 5 bases, and 3 bases had no gene match. Complete variable domain (other parts from reference TRBV7-2 and TRBJ2-2): GAGVSQSPSNKVTEKGKDVELRCDPISGHTALYWYRQSLGQGLEFLIYFQGNSAPDKSGLPSDRFSAERTGGSVSTLTIQRTQQEDSAVYLCASSKTSGDGELFFGEGSRLTVL.

There are a few counts of this clonotype. This could be a read error, since a much larger clone is one nucleotide away. V usage is TRBV28 and J usage is TRBJ1-1; D remains unclear. V was cut by 7 bases and J by 0 bases, with 12 bases left in between. Germline assignment: CDR1 MDHEN and CDR2 SYDVKM. The CDR3 covers 14 residues. CDR3 region: CASIQPGVNTEAFF. The CDR3 region has the DNA TGTGCCAGCATCCAACCTGGGGTGAACACTGAAGCTTTCTTT.

This clonotype appeared many times. The chain combines TRBV3-1 with TRBJ1-1; D is undetermined. The germline V gene has CDR1 LGHDT and CDR2 YNNKEL (reference sequence). Between the trimmed V and J ends, which lost 3 bases and 3 bases, there was a span of 17 bases. This CDR3 contains 16 residues. The CDR3 here is CASSHVPSLGDTEAFF. In DNA, the CDR3 is TGTGCCAGCAGCCATGTGCCTTCTCTTGGGGACACTGAAGCTTTCTTT.

There are many counts of this clonotype. V is TRBV30 and J is TRBJ2-3, with D perhaps matching TRBD1 or TRBD2 (7 bases each). This CDR3 is built from 16 residues. Germline assignment: CDR1 GTSNPN and CDR2 SVGIG (reference sequence). Deletions cut 5 bases from V and 2 bases from J, with 20 bases between. CDR3 nucleotide sequence: TGTGCCTGGGGGGAGGGGGCGGGTGGCCACACAGATACGCAGTATTTT. Its translation is CAWGEGAGGHTDTQYF.

Only a few counts were recorded for this clonotype. It may be a read error: a sequence one base away is much more abundant. Lacking the conserved final phenylalanine or tryptophan, this CDR3 likely reflects a read error. J is TRBJ1-2 and V is TRBV12-3 or TRBV12-4; TRBD1 is a possible D gene (5 bases). The CDR3 is 13 amino acids. V was shortened by 6 bases and J by 8 bases, with 16 bases between the two germline ends. The CDR3 bases are TGTGCCAGCAGCTTTACGAAAGGGGTCGGCTACACCATC. Its translation: CASSFTKGVGYTI.

A remark on this clonotype: A read error may be the cause here, since a much bigger clone is one base away. V is TRBV18 and J is TRBJ2-5; a possible D gene is TRBD1 (5 bases). The germline V gene encodes CDR1 KGHSH and CDR2 LQKENI. The CDR3 spans 14 residues. Here the CDR3 reads CASSPSVREETHYF. In DNA, the CDR3 is TGTGCCAGCTCACCATCGGTCAGGGAAGAGACCCATTACTTC.

At least ten counts were recorded for this clonotype. A much larger clone lies one base from this, so it may be a read error. The rearrangement uses TRBV24-1 and TRBJ2-7, with D hard to call. CDR1 KGHDR and CDR2 SFDVKD come from the germline V gene. This CDR3 region has 14 residues. DNA of the CDR3: TGTGCCACCAGTGATTATATTTCCCCCTACGGGCAGTACTTC. It specifies CATSDYISPYGQYF.

For this clonotype: Given a much more abundant clone one base away, this may be a read error. The chain recombines TRBV6-2 or TRBV6-3 with TRBJ2-6, with D perhaps matching TRBD1 or TRBD2 (6 bases each). Germline V CDR1 and CDR2: MNHEY, SVGEGT. This CDR3 region has 21 residues. The CDR3 loop is CASSNRAFARGELSWANVLTF. In DNA form, the CDR3 reads TGTGCCAGCAGTAACAGGGCCTTTGCGCGCGGGGAGCTCTCTTGGGCCAACGTCCTGACTTTC.

On this clonotype itself: In this CDR3 the conserved last residue, phenylalanine or tryptophan, is missing, so a read error is likely. The rearrangement joins TRBV12-3 or TRBV12-4 to TRBJ2-1, with 9 bases lining up with TRBD2. This CDR3 spans 12 amino acids. The CDR3 coding sequence is TGTGCCGGCAGGGGACTAGCAGATGAGCAGTTCTTG. It codes for CAGRGLADEQFL.

Details on this clonotype: One end of the junction varies from germline; a read error may be responsible. CDR3 DNA: TGCGCCGGCAGCCCGGAGGGACAGACTCATCAGCCCCAGCATTTT. It yields the protein CAGSPEGQTHQPQHF. The rearrangement uses TRBV5-1 and TRBJ1-5; TRBD1 matches 7 bases. The germline CDR1 and CDR2 sequences are SGHRS and YFSETQ. The CDR3 loop spans 15 amino acids.

In its sample, this clonotype was seen many times. This sequence joins TRBV20-1 and TRBJ2-1; D gene unclear. Trimming took 0 bases from V and 4 from J, leaving 7 bases between them. The CDR3 runs to 13 residues. The germline CDR1 and CDR2 sequences are DFQATT and SNEGSKA (reference sequence). CDR3 amino acids: CSARESQYNEQFF. The CDR3 nucleotides read TGCAGTGCTAGAGAGAGTCAGTACAATGAGCAGTTCTTC.

This clonotype was picked up many times. The J gene is TRBJ2-7, the V gene TRBV20-1; 7 bases match TRBD1. V lost 6 bases, J lost 3 bases, and 2 bases stayed unmatched. The CDR3 is 11 residues long. From germline, CDR1 is DFQATT and CDR2 SNEGSKA (reference sequence). CDR3: CSAGDSYEQYF. In DNA, the CDR3 is TGCAGTGCGGGGGACAGCTACGAGCAGTACTTC.

In the case of this clonotype: A much larger clone lies a single base off, so this may be a read error. The rearrangement links TRBV19 to TRBJ2-5; tentatively, D is TRBD1 (6 bases). V shed 11 bases and J shed 2 bases, with 21 bases lying between them. This CDR3 has 15 residues. Germline V lookup: CDR1 LNHDA, CDR2 SQIVND (reference sequence). The CDR3 DNA reads TGTGCCGCTCGTCAAGGGGGAAACTCACAAGAGACCCAGTACTTC. Its protein product is CAARQGGNSQETQYF.

This clonotype came up many times. V is TRBV19 and J is TRBJ2-1; D is ambiguous. With 3 bases removed from V and 4 bases from J, the gap between germline ends came to 10 bases. The CDR3 has 14 residues. The germline V gene encodes CDR1 LNHDA and CDR2 SQIVND (reference sequence). CDR3 region: CASSISYLYNEQFF. DNA for the CDR3: TGTGCCAGTAGTATTTCCTACCTATACAATGAGCAGTTCTTC.

This clonotype was counted at least ten times. CDR3 protein: CSARDRSEADTEAFF. The CDR3 DNA sequence: TGCAGTGCTAGAGACCGATCCGAGGCGGACACTGAAGCTTTCTTT. The chain is built from TRBV20-1 and TRBJ1-1; D gene uncertain. The CDR3 is 15 residues long. Germline loops: CDR1 DFQATT, CDR2 SNEGSKA (reference sequence). The ends were cut back, 0 bases at V and 3 bases at J, with 14 bases in the middle.

This clonotype occurred once. This sequence joins TRBV7-9 and TRBJ2-3; D may be TRBD1 (6 bases). The CDR3 sequence is 13 residues long. Germline V CDR1 and CDR2: SEHNR, FQNEAQ (reference sequence). The V and J ends lost 7 bases and 3 bases respectively, with 11 bases between them. The CDR3 sequence is CASIEQGTDTQYF. Written as DNA, the CDR3 is TGTGCCAGCATCGAACAGGGAACAGATACGCAGTATTTT.

With regard to this clonotype: Being one base from a much bigger clone, this may be a read error. The V call is TRBV20-1, the J call TRBJ1-1; no clear D. Germline CDR1 is DFQATT and CDR2 is SNEGSKA (reference sequence). The germline V and J ends were trimmed by 7 bases and 0 bases, with 18 bases remaining between them. This CDR3 contains 15 residues. As DNA, the CDR3 is TGCAGTGAAAAGACCCCCCAGACCATGAACACTGAAGCTTTCTTT. It is translated as CSEKTPQTMNTEAFF.

The genes are TRBV7-9 and TRBJ1-1; D is unclear. V lost 3 bases, J lost 7 bases, and 9 bases lay in between. This CDR3 is 12 amino acids long. The germline gives CDR1 SEHNR, CDR2 FQNEAQ (reference sequence). CDR3 bases: TGTGCCAGCAGCTTCGGGAATCATGAAGCTTTCTTT. It codes for CASSFGNHEAFF.

This clonotype was recorded a few times. The chain recombines TRBV5-4 with TRBJ1-6; D gene uncertain. The V gene's germline CDR1 is SGHNT and CDR2 YYREEE (reference sequence). The CDR3 runs to 15 residues. Trimming pared 0 bases from V and 4 bases from J, leaving 8 bases between. The CDR3: CASSLGGIYNSPLHF. The CDR3 DNA is TGTGCCAGCAGCTTGGGGGGTATATATAATTCACCCCTCCACTTT.